Each of the 14 T cell receptor beta chains below was sequenced from the same sample in a study of alternative splicing in chronic myeloid leukemia remission (dated by TCRdb to between 2020 and 2021). Library preparation was by bulk RNA-seq. Sequencing was carried out with an Illumina HiSeq 2500. The TruSeq Stranded RNA sample prep kit was used to generate libraries of poly-A-enriched mRNA from an input of around 1 ug total RNA. TCRdb reprocessed the reads; each CDR3 protein sequence makes one entry, and DNA is unavailable. Recorded for this sample are 300 to 400 distinct CDR3 sequences; approximately 97% of them occurred a single time. The ten largest account for 14% of the sample. Sequences were obtained from PBMCs. The source of these receptors is a person in their thirties or forties in good health.

The chain couples TRBV20-1 to TRBJ2-1; TCRdb calls TRBD1, which cannot be checked without DNA. The V gene's germline CDR1 is DFQATT and CDR2 SNEGSKA (reference sequence). The CDR3 has 15 residues. The CDR3 here is CSAKERQGDYNEQFF.

The rearrangement uses TRBV7-3 and TRBJ1-1. CDR3 length: 14 amino acids. Germline CDR1 is SGHTA and CDR2 is FQGTGA. CDR3 sequence: CASSPKPGGTEAFF.

This chain links TRBV7-9 with TRBJ1-1. Germline V lookup: CDR1 SEHNR, CDR2 FQNEAQ (reference sequence). The CDR3 has 13 amino acids. The CDR3 loop reads CASSLVEGVGAFF.

The V gene is TRBV29-1, the J gene TRBJ1-1. This CDR3 has 12 residues. Germline V gene sequence: CDR1 SQVTM, CDR2 ANQGSEA. CDR3 loop: CSVAEGTTEAFF.

J is TRBJ1-6 and V is TRBV19. CDR1 and CDR2 (germline): LNHDA, SQIVND (reference sequence). The CDR3 is 16 residues long. The CDR3 loop reads CASRAGAFSYNSPLHF.

The chain recombines TRBV6-2 or TRBV6-3 with TRBJ2-7. CDR3 length equals 16 residues. Germline V gene lookup returns CDR1 MNHEY and CDR2 SVGEGT. This CDR3 reads CASSYLSGDTSYEQYF.

The chain carries TRBV24-1 and TRBJ2-1; TCRdb gives TRBD2 as the D gene, but with no DNA this cannot be confirmed. The CDR3 is made up of 14 amino acids. Germline V gives CDR1 KGHDR, CDR2 SFDVKD. CDR3: CATSDTAAGHEQFF.

CDR3: CASSAYSNTEAFF. This chain connects TRBV6-1 to TRBJ1-1. CDR3 length: 13 amino acids. CDR1 and CDR2 from the germline V gene are MNHNS and SASEGT.

The CDR3 is CASSLLGMNTEAFF. The V gene is TRBV12-3 or TRBV12-4, the J gene TRBJ1-1. There are 14 residues in the CDR3.

The chain links TRBV7-2 to TRBJ2-2; with no DNA, the TCRdb D assignment of TRBD2 cannot be verified. The CDR3 length is 15 residues. Germline loops: CDR1 SGHTA, CDR2 FQGNSA. This CDR3 reads CASSLHAGNTGELFF.

V and J are TRBV11-3 and TRBJ2-5. Germline-derived CDR1 and CDR2 are SGHNT and YENEEA. There are 11 residues in the CDR3. The CDR3 loop reads CASSRQETQYF. The full variable domain, rest sourced from reference TRBV11-3 and TRBJ2-5, is EAGVVQSPRYKIIEKKQPVAFWCNPISGHNTLYWYLQNLGQGPELLIRYENEEAVDDSQLPKDRFSAERLKGVDSTLKIQPAELGDSAVYLCASSRQETQYFGPGTRLLVL.

This chain joins TRBV20/OR9-2 and TRBJ2-7; checking the TCRdb D call of TRBD1 is not possible without DNA. TRBV20/OR9-2 is an ORF, with its function uncertain. The CDR3 extends over 13 amino acids. This CDR3 reads CSARQGSSYEQYF.

This clonotype was found once. The rearrangement links TRBV30 to TRBJ1-1. Germline CDR1 reads GTSNPN; CDR2 reads SVGIG (reference sequence). The CDR3 consists of 15 residues. Here the CDR3 reads CAWSVRGGADTEAFF. The entire variable domain, with the rest obtained from reference TRBV30 and TRBJ1-1, is as follows: SQTIHQWPATLVQPVGSPLSLECTVEGTSNPNLYWYRQAAGRGLQLLFYSVGIGQISSEVPQNLSASRPQDRQFILSSKKLLLSDSGFYLCAWSVRGGADTEAFFGQGTRLTVV.

This clonotype was observed once. The CDR3 spells CASSGQVINQPQHF. The rearrangement uses TRBV19 and TRBJ1-5. This CDR3 has 14 residues. Germline V gene sequence: CDR1 LNHDA, CDR2 SQIVND (reference sequence).